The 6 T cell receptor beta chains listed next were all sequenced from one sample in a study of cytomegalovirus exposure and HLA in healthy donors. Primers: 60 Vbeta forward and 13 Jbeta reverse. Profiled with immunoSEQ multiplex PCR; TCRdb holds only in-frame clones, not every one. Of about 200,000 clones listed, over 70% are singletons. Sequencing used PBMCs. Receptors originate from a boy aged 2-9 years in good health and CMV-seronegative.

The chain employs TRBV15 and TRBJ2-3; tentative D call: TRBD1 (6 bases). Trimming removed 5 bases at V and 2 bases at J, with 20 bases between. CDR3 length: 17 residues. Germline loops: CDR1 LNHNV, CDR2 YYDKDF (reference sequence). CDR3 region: CATSGELLGALTDTQYF. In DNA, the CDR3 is TGTGCCACCAGCGGTGAGCTCCTGGGGGCCCTCACAGATACGCAGTATTTT.

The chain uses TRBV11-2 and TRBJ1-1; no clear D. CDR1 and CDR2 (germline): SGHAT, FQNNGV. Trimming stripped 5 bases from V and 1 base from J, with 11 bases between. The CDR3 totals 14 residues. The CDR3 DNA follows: TGTGCCAGCAGCCTCGAGGCGGCGAACACTGAAGCTTTCTTT. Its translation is CASSLEAANTEAFF.

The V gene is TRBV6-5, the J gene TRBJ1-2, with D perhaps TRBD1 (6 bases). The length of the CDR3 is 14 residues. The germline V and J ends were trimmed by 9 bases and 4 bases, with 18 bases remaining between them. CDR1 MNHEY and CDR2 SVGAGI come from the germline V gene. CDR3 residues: CASSWGGGSYGYTF. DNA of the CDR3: TGTGCCAGTTCATGGGGGGGCGGGTCCTATGGCTACACCTTC.

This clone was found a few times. Written as DNA, the CDR3 is TGTGCCAGCAGTGCAACAGGGGGCGTGAACACTGAAGCTTTCTTT. Translating gives CASSATGGVNTEAFF. V and J are TRBV6-9 and TRBJ1-1; 9 nucleotides agree with TRBD1. Germline assignment: CDR1 MNHGY and CDR2 SVAAGI. The V and J ends lost 5 bases and 0 bases, in that order; junction bases with no gene match: 4. The CDR3 sequence is 15 residues long.

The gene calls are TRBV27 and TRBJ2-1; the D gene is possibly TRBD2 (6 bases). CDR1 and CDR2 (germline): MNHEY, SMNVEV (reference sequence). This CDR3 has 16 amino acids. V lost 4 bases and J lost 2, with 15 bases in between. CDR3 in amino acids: CASSSYSGEPYNEQFF. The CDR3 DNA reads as TGTGCCAGCAGTTCGTATAGCGGAGAGCCCTACAATGAGCAGTTCTTC.

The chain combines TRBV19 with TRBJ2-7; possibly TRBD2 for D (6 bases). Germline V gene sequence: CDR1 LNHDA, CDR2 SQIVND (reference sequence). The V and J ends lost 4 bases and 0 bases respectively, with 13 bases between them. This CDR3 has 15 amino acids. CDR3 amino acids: CASSKEGRPSYEQYF. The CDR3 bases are TGTGCCAGTAGTAAGGAGGGCAGGCCCTCCTACGAGCAGTACTTC. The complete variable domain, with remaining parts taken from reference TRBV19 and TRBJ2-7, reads DGGITQSPKYLFRKEGQNVTLSCEQNLNHDAMYWYRQDPGQGLRLIYYSQIVNDFQKGDIAEGYSVSREKKESFPLTVTSAQKNPTAFYLCASSKEGRPSYEQYFGPGTRLTVT.